Following are 25 T cell receptor beta chains from one sample sequenced in a study of T cells in Graves' hyperthyroidism and ophthalmopathy. Amplified TCR beta CDR3 regions derived from RNA transcripts. With the HTBI primer set, the TCR CDR3 went through a first round of RT-PCR. TCRdb itself ran the multiplex PCR reads through MiXCR, one entry per CDR3 protein. The sample has under 650,000 distinct CDR3 sequences, 15% to 20% seen once. The specimen was blood. The receptors derive from a woman between 25 and 40 years old with Graves' hyperthyroidism.

This clonotype was counted ten times or more. This rearrangement joins TRBV20-1 to TRBJ1-2; D is unclear. Per the germline V gene, CDR1 is DFQATT and CDR2 is SNEGSKA (reference sequence). V dropped 5 bases and J dropped 5 bases, with 12 bases sitting between them. This CDR3 is built from 12 residues. CDR3 DNA sequence: TGCAGTGCTCAGGTTCCAGGATATGGCTACACCTTC. This sequence encodes CSAQVPGYGYTF.

This clonotype has ten or more counts. The chain recombines TRBV30 with TRBJ2-1; 9 bases agree with TRBD2. The CDR3 is 15 amino acids. The trim removed 0 bases at V and 4 bases at J, leaving 4 bases unmatched. CDR1 and CDR2 (germline): GTSNPN, SVGIG (reference sequence). CDR3 in amino acids: CAWSVRLAGYNEQFF. The DNA for the CDR3 is TGTGCCTGGAGTGTAAGGCTAGCGGGATACAATGAGCAGTTCTTC.

This clonotype was counted at least ten times. The chain uses TRBV13 and TRBJ1-1; D remains ambiguous. Germline V CDR1 and CDR2: PRHDT, FYEKMQ (reference sequence). The CDR3 sequence is 13 residues long. V lost 8 bases and J 5 bases, leaving 15 bases between the germline ends. CDR3 sequence reads: CASGSGISTEAFF. CDR3 DNA: TGTGCCAGCGGCTCCGGGATATCGACTGAAGCTTTCTTT.

The chain recombines TRBV24-1 with TRBJ2-3; D gene unclear. The CDR3 extends over 17 amino acids. Germline assignment: CDR1 KGHDR and CDR2 SFDVKD. V was trimmed by 9 bases and J by 0 bases, leaving 21 bases between them. Here the CDR3 reads CATSQAISLSSTDTQYF. Written as DNA, the CDR3 is TGTGCCACCTCTCAGGCAATAAGCCTTTCTAGCACAGATACGCAGTATTTT.

In DNA, the CDR3 is TGTGCCAGTACTTTACTAGCGGGAGCCCGGACTAAGCAGTTCTTC. Amino acid sequence: CASTLLAGARTKQFF. The gene calls are TRBV19 and TRBJ2-1; 11 bases agree with TRBD2. Germline lookup yields CDR1 LNHDA and CDR2 SQIVND (reference sequence). Trimming at V came to 7 bases and at J to 11 bases, leaving 13 bases not matched to a gene. The CDR3 is 15 amino acids.

This clonotype was detected a few times. The gene calls are TRBV7-3 and TRBJ2-1; no clear D gene. The germline gives CDR1 SGHTA, CDR2 FQGTGA. With 3 bases removed from V and 1 base from J, the gap between germline ends came to 10 bases. The length of the CDR3 is 15 residues. The CDR3 protein is CASSFSLGSYNEQFF. DNA for the CDR3: TGTGCCAGCAGCTTCTCCTTGGGTTCCTACAATGAGCAGTTCTTC.

This chain links TRBV6-1 with TRBJ2-1, with D perhaps TRBD1 (6 bases). The CDR3 length is 14 residues. The germline V gene has CDR1 MNHNS and CDR2 SASEGT. V shed 7 bases and J shed 6 bases, with 16 bases lying between them. The CDR3 DNA reads as TGTGCCAGCACACCCGTCACAGGGCCCAATGAGCAGTTCTTC. Translation: CASTPVTGPNEQFF.

The CDR3 here is CASIPWGGVVADTQYF. In DNA form, the CDR3 reads TGTGCCAGCATTCCCTGGGGGGGGGTCGTCGCAGATACGCAGTATTTT. This chain joins TRBV6-1 and TRBJ2-3, with 7 bases that match TRBD2. Looked up from germline, CDR1 is MNHNS and CDR2 is SASEGT. V dropped 7 bases and J dropped 4; count of bases not matched to a gene: 14. The CDR3 length is 16 residues.

The chain employs TRBV20-1 and TRBJ1-1, with D uncertain. Germline V gene data show CDR1 as DFQATT and CDR2 as SNEGSKA (reference sequence). Trimming stripped 2 bases from V and 2 bases from J, with 12 bases between. CDR3 size: 14 residues. As DNA, the CDR3 is TGCAGTGCTAGAACCCCCTTGGCCAACACTGAAGCTTTCTTT. It encodes CSARTPLANTEAFF.

This clonotype was observed at least ten times. The chain couples TRBV5-1 to TRBJ2-7; 10 nucleotides align to TRBD2. The CDR3 is 19 amino acids. Trimming at V came to 1 base and at J to 3 bases, leaving 16 bases not matched to a gene. From germline, CDR1 is SGHRS and CDR2 YFSETQ. The CDR3 sequence: CASSLTGGRASGSYYEQYF. For the CDR3, the DNA is TGCGCCAGCAGCTTGACAGGGGGAAGGGCTAGCGGGAGTTACTACGAGCAGTACTTC.

This clonotype was seen at least ten times. The V call is TRBV11-1, the J call TRBJ2-1; 9 bases align to TRBD2. This CDR3 region has 15 residues. Trimming removed 2 bases from V and 5 bases from J; junction bases left unmatched: 4. The germline gives CDR1 SGHAT, CDR2 FQDESV (reference sequence). CDR3: CASSLRTSANNEQFF. The CDR3 coding sequence is TGTGCCAGCAGCTTAAGGACTAGCGCAAACAATGAGCAGTTCTTC.

Points on this clonotype: It may be a read error: a sequence one base away is much more abundant. This chain uses TRBV6-1 with TRBJ2-7; TRBD1 might be the D (5 bases). There are 13 residues in the CDR3. Germline V lookup: CDR1 MNHNS, CDR2 SASEGT. Trimming stripped 7 bases from V and 5 bases from J, with 15 bases between. The chain's CDR3 is CASTPGRVDEQYF. The CDR3 region has the DNA TGTGCCAGCACCCCCGGCAGGGTGGACGAGCAGTACTTC.

This chain joins TRBV29-1 and TRBJ1-2; D remains ambiguous. Germline assignment: CDR1 SQVTM and CDR2 ANQGSEA. V was trimmed by 6 bases and J by 0 bases, leaving 11 bases between them. CDR3 length equals 13 residues. CDR3 in amino acids: CSVPTDSNYGYTF. Written as DNA, the CDR3 is TGCAGCGTCCCGACGGACTCTAACTATGGCTACACCTTC.

The chain couples TRBV6-1 to TRBJ1-6; D perhaps matches TRBD1 (5 bases). Germline CDR1 is MNHNS and CDR2 is SASEGT. This CDR3 contains 15 residues. V shed 4 bases and J shed 8 bases, with 15 bases lying between them. CDR3 loop: CASSGRMGVDSPLHF. In DNA, the CDR3 is TGTGCCAGCAGTGGGAGGATGGGGGTGGATTCACCCCTCCACTTT.

The rearrangement uses TRBV6-2 or TRBV6-3 and TRBJ2-1; 8 bases line up with TRBD2. Germline CDR1 MNHEY, CDR2 SVGEGT. The CDR3 contains 18 residues. Trimming removed 2 bases from V and 6 bases from J; junction bases left unmatched: 15. The DNA for the CDR3 is TGTGCCAGCAGTTACCCACGACCCGGGACTAGAACCAGCAATGAGCAGTTCTTC. Amino acids: CASSYPRPGTRTSNEQFF.

This clonotype was seen ten or more times. This chain connects TRBV18 to TRBJ2-7; D tentatively reads TRBD1 or TRBD2 (6 bases each). Germline values: CDR1 KGHSH, CDR2 LQKENI. V lost 3 bases and J lost 5, with 8 bases in between. The CDR3 consists of 12 residues. The CDR3 DNA follows: TGTGCCAGCTCACCTAGGGGGGACGAGCAGTACTTC. Its translation: CASSPRGDEQYF. Looking up the rest from reference TRBV18 and TRBJ2-7 gives the full variable domain: NAGVMQNPRHLVRRRGQEARLRCSPMKGHSHVYWYRQLPEEGLKFMVYLQKENIIDESGMPKERFSAEFPKEGPSILRIQQVVRGDSAAYFCASSPRGDEQYFGPGTRLTVT.

For this clonotype: Being one base from a much bigger clone, this may be a read error. This sequence joins TRBV7-2 and TRBJ2-5; TRBD1 or TRBD2 may be the D gene (5 bases each). The CDR3 totals 16 residues. Germline V gives CDR1 SGHTA, CDR2 FQGNSA. V was trimmed by 4 bases and J by 3 bases, leaving 18 bases between them. CDR3 sequence reads: CASSSPGDGGKETQYF. Written as DNA, the CDR3 is TGTGCCAGCAGCTCCCCCGGGGACGGCGGAAAAGAGACCCAGTACTTC.

The V and J genes are TRBV4-1 and TRBJ2-5; D gene ambiguous. Germline V gives CDR1 MGHRA, CDR2 YSYEKL. The length of the CDR3 is 16 residues. The V and J ends lost 1 base and 5 bases respectively, with 17 bases between them. CDR3 sequence: CASSQVWPNTRETQYF. The CDR3 nucleotides read TGCGCCAGCAGCCAAGTTTGGCCGAATACGAGGGAGACCCAGTACTTC.

This clonotype was detected many times. The J gene is TRBJ2-5, the V gene TRBV30; D unresolved. CDR3 length: 10 amino acids. With 1 base removed from V and 3 bases from J, the gap between germline ends came to 0 bases. The germline V gene encodes CDR1 GTSNPN and CDR2 SVGIG (reference sequence). For the CDR3, the DNA is TGTGCCTGGAGTGAAGAGACCCAGTACTTC. Translating gives CAWSEETQYF.

Many counts were recorded for this clonotype. The CDR3 coding sequence is TGCAGTGCTTTATCCGGGACAAGGTGGCCCCGGTCCTACGAGCAGTACTTC. This encodes CSALSGTRWPRSYEQYF. The chain recombines TRBV20-1 with TRBJ2-7; a weak D match, TRBD1 (6 bases). Trimming stripped 5 bases from V and 1 base from J, with 24 bases between. The length of the CDR3 is 17 residues. Germline-derived CDR1 and CDR2 are DFQATT and SNEGSKA (reference sequence).

This clonotype has at least ten counts. In DNA form, the CDR3 reads TGCAGCGTTGCAGGGAGTAGGCGCGGTAATGAAAAACTGTTTTTT. This translates into CSVAGSRRGNEKLFF. The rearrangement links TRBV29-1 to TRBJ1-4; the D gene is possibly TRBD1 (5 bases). The CDR3 is made up of 15 amino acids. Per germline, CDR1 SQVTM and CDR2 ANQGSEA. Trimming left V 4 bases short and J 4 bases short, with 16 bases between.

V and J are TRBV5-1 and TRBJ2-7, with 11 positions matching TRBD2. The germline V gene encodes CDR1 SGHRS and CDR2 YFSETQ. V trimming: 4 bases; J trimming: 2 bases; junction bases outside the gene matches: 5. The CDR3 loop spans 15 amino acids. CDR3 DNA sequence: TGCGCCAGCAGCCTACTAGCGGGAGCCCCCTACGAGCAGTACTTC. Translated, it gives CASSLLAGAPYEQYF.

This clonotype was counted a few times. The genes are TRBV19 and TRBJ2-4; D is uncertain. This CDR3 is built from 13 residues. CDR1 is LNHDA and CDR2 is SQIVND in the germline V gene (reference sequence). The V end was cut by 5 bases, the J end by 2 bases, with 7 bases between. Here the CDR3 DNA reads TGTGCCAGTAGTCGTACTACCAAAAACATTCAGTACTTC. This translates into CASSRTTKNIQYF.

This chain joins TRBV27 and TRBJ2-7; D call uncertain. V lost 3 bases to trimming and J lost 0 bases, with 12 bases between them. This CDR3 comprises 15 residues. The germline V gene has CDR1 MNHEY and CDR2 SMNVEV (reference sequence). The CDR3 DNA is TGTGCCAGCAGTTTTGCCGGATTGAGCTCCTACGAGCAGTACTTC. Translating gives CASSFAGLSSYEQYF.

This clonotype has ten or more counts. The V gene is TRBV11-2, the J gene TRBJ2-2; weak D call: TRBD2 (5 bases). The V and J ends lost 2 bases and 1 base respectively, with 14 bases between them. The CDR3 runs 17 residues. The germline V gene encodes CDR1 SGHAT and CDR2 FQNNGV. The CDR3 sequence: CASSLLASGVNTGELFF. In DNA form, the CDR3 reads TGTGCCAGCAGCTTACTTGCGAGCGGAGTGAACACCGGGGAGCTGTTTTTT. Together with reference TRBV11-2 and TRBJ2-2, the CDR3 gives the full variable domain: EAGVAQSPRYKIIEKRQSVAFWCNPISGHATLYWYQQILGQGPKLLIQFQNNGVVDDSQLPKDRFSAERLKGVDSTLKIQPAKLEDSAVYLCASSLLASGVNTGELFFGEGSRLTVL.